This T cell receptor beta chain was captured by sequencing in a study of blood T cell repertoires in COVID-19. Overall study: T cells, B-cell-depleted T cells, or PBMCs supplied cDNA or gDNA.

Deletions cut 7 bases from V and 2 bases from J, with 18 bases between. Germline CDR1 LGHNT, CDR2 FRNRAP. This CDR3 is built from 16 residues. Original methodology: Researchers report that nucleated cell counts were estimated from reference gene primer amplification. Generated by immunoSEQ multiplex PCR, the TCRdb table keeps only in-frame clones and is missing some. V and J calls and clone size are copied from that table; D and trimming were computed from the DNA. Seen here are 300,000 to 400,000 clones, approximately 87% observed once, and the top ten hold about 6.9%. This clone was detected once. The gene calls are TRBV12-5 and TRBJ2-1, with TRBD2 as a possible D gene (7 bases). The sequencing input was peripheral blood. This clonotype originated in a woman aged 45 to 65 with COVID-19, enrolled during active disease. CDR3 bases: TGTGCTAGTGTCCTTGCCACGGGGGGCGCCTACAATGAGCAGTTCTTC. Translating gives CASVLATGGAYNEQFF. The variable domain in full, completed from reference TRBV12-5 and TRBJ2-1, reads DARVTQTPRHKVTEMGQEVTMRCQPILGHNTVFWYRQTMMQGLELLAYFRNRAPLDDSGMPKDRFSAEMPDATLATLKIQPSEPRDSAVYFCASVLATGGAYNEQFFGPGTRLTVL.